This paragraph covers one T cell receptor beta chain sequence. Its antigen is undetermined. Read sequence stops 3 residues before the CDR3 end, and the germline J gene provides the missing end. The sample is drawn from a study of T cells in women clearing cervical HPV infection. Germline-derived CDR1 and CDR2 are LNHDA and SQIVND (reference sequence). The V and J ends lost 2 bases and 3 bases, in that order; junction bases with no gene match: 3. The CDR3 contains 15 residues. Measured with immunoSEQ multiplex PCR; TCRdb has only the in-frame clones, and not every one. This table holds about 24,000 clones. General study points: Richness plus V gene abundances separated cases from controls with AUC roughly 0.85.

The clonotype comes from a woman between 18 and 75 years old with a cervical HPV16 infection that either progressed to CIN3+ or cleared (not recorded which). V and J are TRBV19 and TRBJ2-1; 8 bases align to TRBD2. Sequencing was done on a sample of blood buffy coat. The CDR3 here is CASSIKRGHYNEQFF. CDR3 bases read: TGTGCCAGTAGTATAAAGCGGGGGCACTACAATGAG.